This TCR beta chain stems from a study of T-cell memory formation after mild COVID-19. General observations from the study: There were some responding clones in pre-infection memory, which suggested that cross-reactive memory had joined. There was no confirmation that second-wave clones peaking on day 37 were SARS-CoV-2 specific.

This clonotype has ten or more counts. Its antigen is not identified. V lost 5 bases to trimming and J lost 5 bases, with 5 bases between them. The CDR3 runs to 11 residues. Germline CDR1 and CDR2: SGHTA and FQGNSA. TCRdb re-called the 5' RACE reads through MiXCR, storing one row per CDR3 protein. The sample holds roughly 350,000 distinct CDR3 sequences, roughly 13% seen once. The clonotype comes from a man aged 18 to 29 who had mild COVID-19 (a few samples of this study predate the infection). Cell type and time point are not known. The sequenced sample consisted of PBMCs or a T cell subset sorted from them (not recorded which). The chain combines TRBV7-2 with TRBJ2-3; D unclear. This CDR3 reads CASSVRDTQYF. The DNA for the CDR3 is TGTGCCAGCAGCGTCAGAGATACGCAGTATTTT.